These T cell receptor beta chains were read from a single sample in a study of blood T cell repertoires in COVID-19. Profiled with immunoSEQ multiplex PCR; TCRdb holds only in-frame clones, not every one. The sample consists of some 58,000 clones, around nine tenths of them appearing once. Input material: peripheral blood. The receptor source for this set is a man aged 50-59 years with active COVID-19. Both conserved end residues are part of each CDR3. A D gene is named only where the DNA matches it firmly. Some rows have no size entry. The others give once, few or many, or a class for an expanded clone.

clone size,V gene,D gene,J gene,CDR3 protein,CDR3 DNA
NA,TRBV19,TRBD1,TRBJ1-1,CASSSPTGVTEAFF,TGTGCCAGTAGTTCGCCGACAGGGGTCACTGAAGCTTTCTTT
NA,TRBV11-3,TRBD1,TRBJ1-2,CASSPGGNRVDYGYTF,TGTGCCAGCAGCCCAGGGGGAAACAGGGTTGACTATGGCTACACCTTC
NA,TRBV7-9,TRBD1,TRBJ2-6,CASSPTAGGLLGANVLTF,TGTGCCAGCAGCCCGACGGCAGGGGGTCTGTTAGGGGCCAACGTCCTGACTTTC
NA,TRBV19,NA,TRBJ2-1,CASSRSPGSSYNEQFF,TGTGCCAGTAGTCGTAGTCCGGGAAGCTCCTACAATGAGCAGTTCTTC
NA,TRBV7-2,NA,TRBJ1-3,CASRKGNTIYF,TGTGCCAGCAGAAAGGGGAACACCATATATTTT
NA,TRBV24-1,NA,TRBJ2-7,CATSDSSGDYEQYF,TGTGCCACCAGTGATTCCTCGGGGGATTACGAGCAGTACTTC
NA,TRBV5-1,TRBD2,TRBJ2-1,CASSLDLAGGSSYNEQFF,TGCGCCAGCAGCTTGGACCTAGCGGGAGGGAGCTCCTACAATGAGCAGTTCTTC
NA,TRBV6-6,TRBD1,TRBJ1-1,CASSYRGGQGNTEAFF,TGTGCCAGCAGTTACAGAGGGGGACAGGGAAACACTGAAGCTTTCTTT
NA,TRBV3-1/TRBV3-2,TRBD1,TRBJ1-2,CASSQTGGLLYGYTF,TGTGCCAGCAGCCAGACAGGGGGGTTACTCTATGGCTACACCTTC
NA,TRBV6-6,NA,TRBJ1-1,CASSPPEQGVGAFF,TGTGCCAGCAGTCCCCCTGAACAGGGTGTCGGAGCTTTCTTT
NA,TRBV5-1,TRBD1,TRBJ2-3,CASSGQGTDTQYF,TGCGCCAGCAGCGGACAGGGGACAGATACGCAGTATTTT
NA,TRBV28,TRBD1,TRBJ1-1,CASSRTGEGTEAFF,TGTGCCAGCAGCCGGACAGGGGAGGGCACTGAAGCTTTCTTT
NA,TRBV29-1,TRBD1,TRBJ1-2,CSVPGTGFYGYTF,TGCAGCGTTCCCGGGACAGGGTTCTATGGCTACACCTTC
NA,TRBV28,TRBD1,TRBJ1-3,CASNPTGAISGNTIYF,TGTGCCAGCAATCCGACAGGGGCGATCTCTGGAAACACCATATATTTT
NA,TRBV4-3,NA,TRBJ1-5,CASSHLGQNQPQHF,TGCGCCAGCAGCCACCTTGGACAGAATCAGCCCCAGCATTTT
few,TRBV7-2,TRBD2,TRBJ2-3,CASSLNSGRSDTQYF,TGTGCCAGCAGCTTAAATAGCGGGAGGAGCGATACGCAGTATTTT
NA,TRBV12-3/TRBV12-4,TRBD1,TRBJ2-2,CASSLGTGVVFF,TGTGCCAGCAGTTTAGGAACAGGGGTGGTGTTTTTT
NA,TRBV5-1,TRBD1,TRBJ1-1,CASSLGQGVAEAFF,TGCGCCAGCAGCCTAGGACAGGGGGTTGCTGAAGCTTTCTTT
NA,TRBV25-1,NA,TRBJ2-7,CASSDPGRNEQYF,TGTGCCAGCAGTGATCCGGGGAGGAACGAGCAGTACTTC
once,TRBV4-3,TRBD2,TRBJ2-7,CASSQNLRGRAYEQYF,TGCGCCAGCAGCCAAAACCTCCGGGGGAGGGCATACGAGCAGTACTTC
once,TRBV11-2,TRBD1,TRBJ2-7,CASSNRGYSYEQYF,TGTGCCAGCAGCAACAGGGGATACTCCTACGAGCAGTACTTC
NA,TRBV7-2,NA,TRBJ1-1,CASSLARRGGDTEAFF,TGTGCCAGCAGCTTAGCTAGGCGGGGTGGGGACACTGAAGCTTTCTTT
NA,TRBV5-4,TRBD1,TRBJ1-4,CASSRSSGQGDEKLFF,TGTGCCAGCAGCCGATCCTCGGGACAGGGTGATGAAAAACTGTTTTTT